These T cell receptor beta chains were read from a single sample in a study of OX40 agonist ivuxolimab in advanced cancers. The table came from immunoSEQ multiplex PCR; TCRdb's copy has only in-frame clones and leaves some out. The sample lists tens of thousands of clones, about 90% occurring once. Sequencing was performed on CD4+ or CD8+ T cells sorted from blood, taken in a trial of the OX40 agonist ivuxolimab. Receptors originate from an adult with an advanced solid tumor such as melanoma, head and neck, liver or kidney cancer. CDR3s leave out the opening cysteine and the closing phenylalanine or tryptophan.

V,J,CDR3
TRBV4-1,TRBJ1-2,ASSLLTPGTGGGYT
TRBV5-4,TRBJ1-4,ASSPGWGKKLF
TRBV29-1,TRBJ1-2,SSGTGLNYGYT
TRBV5-1,TRBJ2-2,ASSLRSGTRNTGELF
TRBV25-1,TRBJ1-4,ASSDTGGGEKLF
TRBV7-9,TRBJ2-2,ASSLDSRAGELF
TRBV19,TRBJ2-5,ASSIRPVRETQY
TRBV27,TRBJ2-3,ASARKRTDTQY
TRBV29-1,TRBJ2-1,SVERWSGRGEQF
TRBV6-1,TRBJ2-1,ASSETTYQGLGYNEQF
TRBV30,TRBJ1-2,AWTHQGATNGYT
TRBV5-4,TRBJ1-3,ASSTRQSLGNTIY
TRBV5-1,TRBJ1-1,ASSFQRNTEAF
TRBV7-8,TRBJ2-1,ASSLATTYNEQF
TRBV11-2,TRBJ2-2,ASSLPWTEAGELF
TRBV7-3,TRBJ1-2,ASSLGGRKKAGYT
TRBV6-5,TRBJ1-1,ASTPTGLNTEAF
TRBV7-3,TRBJ2-3,ASSIPGQYSTDTQY
TRBV28,TRBJ1-1,ASSPPPGRGNTEAF
TRBV18,TRBJ1-1,ASSPPTGGGNTEAF
TRBV15,TRBJ2-6,AVLNRGHGANVLT
TRBV5-1,TRBJ2-7,ASSTGGPDEQY
TRBV19,TRBJ2-1,ASSRRTSGNNEQF
TRBV6-5,TRBJ2-2,AIRRDRYTGELF
TRBV14,TRBJ2-1,ASSQDPLIYNEQF
TRBV23-1,TRBJ1-4,ASSAGGNCEKLF
TRBV5-1,TRBJ2-5,ASTTGGKETQY
TRBV18,TRBJ2-1,ASSIWGNNEQF
TRBV28,TRBJ1-5,ASSFRGGQPQH
TRBV18,TRBJ2-5,ASSPPRGRSYQETQY
TRBV4-1,TRBJ2-3,ASSQPITGDTQY
TRBV5-8,TRBJ2-1,ASSLGRGTGSVLGQF
TRBV27,TRBJ2-5,ASWTGEETQY
TRBV18,TRBJ2-2,ASSPVPNTGELF
TRBV7-8,TRBJ1-2,ASSSRQGPWDGYT
TRBV5-4,TRBJ2-7,ASSPGTSGYEQY
TRBV6-5,TRBJ1-6,ASGPTGPSPLH
TRBV28,TRBJ2-3,ASHSRGKPTDTQY
TRBV5-1,TRBJ2-1,ASSLGDSVSYNEQF
TRBV5-8,TRBJ2-7,ASSPIRARGEQY
TRBV11-2,TRBJ2-1,ASSLDAPNEQF
TRBV27,TRBJ2-7,ASSLEGQGSYEQY
TRBV5-4,TRBJ2-7,ASHSATSGPYEQY